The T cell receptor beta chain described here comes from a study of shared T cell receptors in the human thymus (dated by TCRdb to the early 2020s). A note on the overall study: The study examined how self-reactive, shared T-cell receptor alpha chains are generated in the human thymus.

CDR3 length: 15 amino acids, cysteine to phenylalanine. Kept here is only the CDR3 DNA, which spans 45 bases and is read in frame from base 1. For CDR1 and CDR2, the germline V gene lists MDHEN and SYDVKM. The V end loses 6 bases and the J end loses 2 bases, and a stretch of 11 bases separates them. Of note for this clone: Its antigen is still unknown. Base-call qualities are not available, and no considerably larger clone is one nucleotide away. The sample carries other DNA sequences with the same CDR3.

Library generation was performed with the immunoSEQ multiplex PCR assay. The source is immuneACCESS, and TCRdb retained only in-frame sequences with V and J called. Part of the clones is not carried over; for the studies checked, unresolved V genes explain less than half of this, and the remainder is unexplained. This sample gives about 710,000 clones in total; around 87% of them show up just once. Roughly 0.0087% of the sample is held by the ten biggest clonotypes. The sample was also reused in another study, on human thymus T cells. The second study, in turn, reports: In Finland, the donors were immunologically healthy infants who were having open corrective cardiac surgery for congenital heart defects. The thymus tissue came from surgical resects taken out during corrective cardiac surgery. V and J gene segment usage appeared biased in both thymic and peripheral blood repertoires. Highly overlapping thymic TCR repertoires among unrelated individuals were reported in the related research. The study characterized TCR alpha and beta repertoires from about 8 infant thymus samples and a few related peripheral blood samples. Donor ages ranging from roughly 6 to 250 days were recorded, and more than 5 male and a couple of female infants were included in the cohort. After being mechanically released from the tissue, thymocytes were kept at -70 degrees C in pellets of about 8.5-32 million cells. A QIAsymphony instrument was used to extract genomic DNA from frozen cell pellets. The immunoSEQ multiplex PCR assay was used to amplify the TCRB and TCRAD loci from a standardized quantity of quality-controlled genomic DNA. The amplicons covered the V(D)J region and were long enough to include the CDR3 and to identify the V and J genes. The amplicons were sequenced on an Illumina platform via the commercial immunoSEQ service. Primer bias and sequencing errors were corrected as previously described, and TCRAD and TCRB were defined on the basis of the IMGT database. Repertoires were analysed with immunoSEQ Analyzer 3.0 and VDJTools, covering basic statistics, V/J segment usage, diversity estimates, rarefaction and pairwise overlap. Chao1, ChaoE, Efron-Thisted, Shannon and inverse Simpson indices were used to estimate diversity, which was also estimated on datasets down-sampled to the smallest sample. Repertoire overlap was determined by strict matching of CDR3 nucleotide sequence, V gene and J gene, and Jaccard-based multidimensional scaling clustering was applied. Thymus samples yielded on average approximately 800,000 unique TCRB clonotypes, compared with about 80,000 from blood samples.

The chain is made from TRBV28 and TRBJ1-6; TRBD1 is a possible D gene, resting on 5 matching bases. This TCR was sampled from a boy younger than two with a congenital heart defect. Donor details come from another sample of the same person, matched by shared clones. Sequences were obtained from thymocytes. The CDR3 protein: CASSLGAPYNSPLHF. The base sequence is TGTGCCAGCAGCCTAGGGGCCCCCTATAATTCACCCCTCCACTTT.